This record covers a single T cell receptor (beta chain). The antigen is undetermined. At one end the junction does not follow the germline gene, possibly because of a read error. The data are from a study of T cell repertoires in cytomegalovirus infection. TCRdb passed the reads through MiXCR, listing each CDR3 protein once. The sample lists approximately 910,000 distinct CDR3 sequences; roughly 30% were seen once. The germline V gene has CDR1 LGHNA and CDR2 YNFKEQ. The CDR3 extends over 14 amino acids. The material sequenced was cultured CD8+ T cells from PBMCs, taken from culture after CMV antigen stimulation. This TCR came from a human donor in good health (CMV status not recorded). Some clones in this sample may be carry-over from other donors' samples. The gene calls are TRBV4-2 and TRBJ2-7; 9 bases match TRBD1. The CDR3 bases are TGTGCCAGCAGCCGGGACAGGGTTTCGCCCGGCGTGGACTTC. Residues: CASSRDRVSPGVDF.